The clone carrying this T cell receptor beta chain was detected many times. Its antigen is not identified. Time point reported: persistent/refractory GD, antithyroid drugs over 5 years with positive TRAb. The TCR library used RNA extracted from PBMCs. One endocrinology department in Xi'an, China, was where patients came from. Building the TCR beta libraries relied on iRepertoire HTBI primers, and CDR3 regions underwent Arm-PCR. TCRdb passed the multiplex PCR reads through MiXCR, listing each CDR3 protein once. The sample has 450,000 or so distinct CDR3 sequences, roughly 22% seen once. These data come from a study of regulatory T cells in long-lasting Graves disease. Study findings and constraints: Under persistent disease, TRBV28, TRBJ1-2 and TRBJ2-5 were used preferentially. Persistent Graves' patients possessed reduced TCR diversity relative to recently diagnosed ones. Since the sample size was small, accuracy may have been reduced.

From germline, CDR1 is DFQATT and CDR2 SNEGSKA (reference sequence). V was clipped by 8 bases and J by 1 base, with 8 bases between them. The CDR3 spans 11 residues. This TCR was recovered from a female donor with Graves disease. The chain couples TRBV20-1 to TRBJ2-5; D remains ambiguous. The sequencing here drew on peripheral blood mononuclear cells (PBMCs), taken when the disease was refractory, from a patient treated with antithyroid drugs. The chain's CDR3 is CSRFVQETQYF. Written as DNA, the CDR3 is TGCAGTAGGTTTGTCCAAGAGACCCAGTACTTC.